The 31 T cell receptor beta chains below all came from one sample that was sequenced in a study of T cells expressing NK-cell markers (dated by TCRdb to about 2020). Preparation of the library involved 5' RACE. The data were produced on an Illumina HiSeq 2000. Based on TCRdb reprocessing of the reads, there is one entry per CDR3 protein sequence, and DNA is missing. This sample's table contains 500,000 or so distinct CDR3 sequences. The biggest ten clones account for roughly 3.4% of the sample. What was sequenced was blood T cells: a sorted CD56 or NKG2C T cell subset, CD4+ or CD8+ T cells, or bulk PBMC T cells (not recorded which). Receptors were obtained from a man between 18 and 35 years old in good health. Donor details come from another sample of the same person, matched by shared clones.

V gene TRBV3-1 combines with J gene TRBJ1-2; TCRdb names TRBD1, which stays unverified in the absence of DNA. Germline V CDR1 and CDR2: LGHDT, YNNKEL (reference sequence). This CDR3 is built from 15 residues. Here the CDR3 reads CASSHPGQSNYGYTF.

V is TRBV27 and J is TRBJ2-1; absent DNA, TCRdb's TRBD2 call cannot be checked. This CDR3 region has 16 residues. Germline-derived CDR1 and CDR2 are MNHEY and SMNVEV (reference sequence). The CDR3 sequence: CATALQSSGTYNEQFF.

The chain couples TRBV4-1 to TRBJ2-2; the TCRdb D gene call, TRBD1, has no DNA to confirm it. CDR3 length: 19 amino acids. Looked up from germline, CDR1 is MGHRA and CDR2 is YSYEKL. The chain's CDR3 is CASSPPTGQYQANTGELFF.

The genes are TRBV4-1 and TRBJ2-1; the TRBD1 assignment by TCRdb is unverifiable without DNA. This CDR3 region has 17 residues. The germline V gene has CDR1 MGHRA and CDR2 YSYEKL. The CDR3 protein is CASSQATGADSYNEQFF.

This rearrangement joins TRBV6-5 to TRBJ2-7; with no DNA, the TCRdb D assignment of TRBD1 cannot be verified. This CDR3 spans 17 amino acids. Germline CDR1 and CDR2: MNHEY and SVGAGI. The CDR3 sequence is CASSYSNTPVQGYEQYF.

The chain uses TRBV28 and TRBJ1-2; TCRdb's D call of TRBD1 is untestable without DNA. Per the germline V gene, CDR1 is MDHEN and CDR2 is SYDVKM. The CDR3 runs 14 residues. CDR3 loop: CASSFDGTGLGYTF.

The chain couples TRBV20-1 to TRBJ2-4. The CDR3 length is 15 residues. Looked up from germline, CDR1 is DFQATT and CDR2 is SNEGSKA (reference sequence). CDR3 region: CSALTASLAKNIQYF.

This chain links TRBV6-5 with TRBJ2-7; the D call of TRBD1 rests on TCRdb alone, since no DNA is present to check it. Germline CDR1 MNHEY, CDR2 SVGAGI. This CDR3 has 15 amino acids. CDR3 residues: CASSYSSRVVFEQYF.

V gene TRBV5-1 combines with J gene TRBJ2-1; with no DNA, the TCRdb D assignment of TRBD2 cannot be verified. This CDR3 contains 17 residues. The germline V gene encodes CDR1 SGHRS and CDR2 YFSETQ. The CDR3 is CASSPTLAGLIGNEQFF.

This rearrangement joins TRBV10-3 to TRBJ2-2. This CDR3 spans 13 amino acids. Germline CDR1 ENHRY, CDR2 SYGVKD. The CDR3 protein is CAVNIANTGELFF.

The genes are TRBV7-3 and TRBJ2-5; TCRdb calls TRBD1, which cannot be checked without DNA. The CDR3 contains 16 residues. CDR1 SGHTA and CDR2 FQGTGA come from the germline V gene. The CDR3 region is CASSTGTGAFQETQYF.

J is TRBJ2-3 and V is TRBV5-4; TCRdb's assignment of TRBD2 cannot be checked, as there is no DNA. The CDR3 consists of 17 residues. CDR1 SGHNT and CDR2 YYREEE come from the germline V gene (reference sequence). CDR3 in amino acids: CASSLAPAGARTDTQYF.

J is TRBJ1-5 and V is TRBV27; the TCRdb D gene call, TRBD1, has no DNA to confirm it. The germline V gene has CDR1 MNHEY and CDR2 SMNVEV (reference sequence). This CDR3 has 14 amino acids. The CDR3 here is CASSLSMGDKPQHF.

V gene TRBV7-9 combines with J gene TRBJ2-3. Germline-derived CDR1 and CDR2 are SEHNR and FQNEAQ (reference sequence). The CDR3 runs 13 residues. The CDR3 sequence is CASSPNIGDTQYF.

J is TRBJ2-5 and V is TRBV18; TCRdb gives TRBD1 as the D gene, but with no DNA this cannot be confirmed. Germline V gene sequence: CDR1 KGHSH, CDR2 LQKENI. The CDR3 is 14 amino acids. CDR3: CASSPNSGEETQYF.

V is TRBV2 and J is TRBJ2-7. Per germline, CDR1 SNHLY and CDR2 FYNNEI. The CDR3 sequence is 11 residues long. The CDR3 spells CASKETYEQYF.

The rearrangement uses TRBV28 and TRBJ2-3. The germline CDR1 and CDR2 sequences are MDHEN and SYDVKM. The CDR3 extends over 12 amino acids. CDR3 in amino acids: CASRTYTDTQYF. The variable domain in full, completed from reference TRBV28 and TRBJ2-3, reads DVKVTQSSRYLVKRTGEKVFLECVQDMDHENMFWYRQDPGLGLRLIYFSYDVKMKEKGDIPEGYSVSREKKERFSLILESASTNQTSMYLCASRTYTDTQYFGPGTRLTVL.

The V call is TRBV7-9, the J call TRBJ1-5. The germline V gene has CDR1 SEHNR and CDR2 FQNEAQ (reference sequence). The CDR3 spans 15 residues. The CDR3: CASSDVDEGNQPQHF.

The chain is built from TRBV7-9 and TRBJ2-7; absent DNA, TCRdb's TRBD1 call cannot be checked. The CDR3 has 16 amino acids. The V gene's germline CDR1 is SEHNR and CDR2 FQNEAQ (reference sequence). CDR3 sequence reads: CASSRQSRGWGREQYF.

The rearrangement links TRBV30 to TRBJ2-1; lacking DNA, the TRBD2 call made by TCRdb goes unchecked. Germline loops: CDR1 GTSNPN, CDR2 SVGIG (reference sequence). The length of the CDR3 is 13 residues. CDR3: CAILAREQNEQFF.

The rearrangement uses TRBV12-3 or TRBV12-4 and TRBJ2-5; TCRdb's D gene call, TRBD1, goes unchecked for lack of DNA. The CDR3 length is 15 residues. The CDR3: CASSDLTGLEETQYF.

The chain recombines TRBV12-3 or TRBV12-4 with TRBJ1-5. This CDR3 comprises 14 residues. This CDR3 is CASSEDGFNQPQHF.

This rearrangement joins TRBV29-1 to TRBJ1-1; as DNA is missing, the TRBD1 call by TCRdb cannot be tested. CDR1 is SQVTM and CDR2 is ANQGSEA in the germline V gene. The CDR3 is 14 amino acids. The CDR3 is CSVQNGQPNTEAFF.

V usage is TRBV7-2 and J usage is TRBJ1-2; TCRdb indicates TRBD1, and absent DNA this call remains unverified. The CDR3 extends over 15 amino acids. Per the germline V gene, CDR1 is SGHTA and CDR2 is FQGNSA. CDR3 sequence: CASSPTSTGGNGYTF.

The chain recombines TRBV2 with TRBJ1-6; TCRdb outputs TRBD1, but without DNA this stays unchecked. Germline CDR1 SNHLY, CDR2 FYNNEI. This CDR3 has 14 amino acids. The CDR3 region is CASSSQGADSPLHF.

V usage is TRBV4-3 and J usage is TRBJ2-1; there is no DNA to check the TCRdb D call of TRBD2. Looked up from germline, CDR1 is LGHNA and CDR2 is YSLEER. This CDR3 is 17 amino acids long. CDR3 in amino acids: CASSHGEGLAGYVEQFF.

The chain recombines TRBV5-1 with TRBJ1-3; the TCRdb D gene call, TRBD1, has no DNA to confirm it. Germline V gene data show CDR1 as SGHRS and CDR2 as YFSETQ. The CDR3 has 15 amino acids. CDR3: CASSPKWGAGNTIYF.

This chain links TRBV6-5 with TRBJ2-3; TCRdb picks TRBD2, but there is no DNA to check that call. This CDR3 spans 14 amino acids. The germline gives CDR1 MNHEY, CDR2 SVGAGI. Here the CDR3 reads CASRVRGDTDTQYF.

The chain carries TRBV29-1 and TRBJ2-1; TCRdb's D call of TRBD1 is untestable without DNA. The germline V gene encodes CDR1 SQVTM and CDR2 ANQGSEA. CDR3 length equals 13 residues. The chain's CDR3 is CSVADRVANEQFF.

The V call is TRBV20-1, the J call TRBJ1-5. Germline CDR1 DFQATT, CDR2 SNEGSKA (reference sequence). The CDR3 covers 15 residues. The chain's CDR3 is CSASVSSERNQPQHF.

This chain links TRBV4-2 with TRBJ2-7; with no DNA, the TCRdb D assignment of TRBD1 cannot be verified. This CDR3 comprises 15 residues. The germline CDR1 and CDR2 sequences are LGHNA and YNFKEQ. The CDR3 spells CASSQSPSTGREQYF.